The source of this T cell receptor beta chain is a study of vaccination and CD4 T cells after COVID-19. Background on the study: Convalescent donors: six male, four female; seven Caucasian, two Asian, one multiracial, two Hispanic. Study outcomes and limitations: Although the median of SARS-CoV-2-reactive clonotypes rose from around 20 to 38, the change was not significant.

The treatment is: approximately 9-day PBMC culture with coronavirus spike peptide pools or control peptides (ViraFEST assay). The CDR3 contains 17 residues. The ends lost 6 bases at V and 0 bases at J; junction bases unmatched: 12. The assay that was used to sequence DNA from cultured CD4+ T cells was the Oncomine TCR Beta short-read assay. TCRdb reanalysed the PCR reads using MiXCR and keeps one entry per CDR3 protein. The repertoire holds about 12,000 distinct CDR3 sequences, approximately 50% seen once, with over 12% in the top ten. About this clonotype: Antigen: not known.

Sequencing was performed on CD4+ T cells from blood, cultured in vitro. This sequence was found in a human donor who had recovered from COVID-19. V is TRBV12-3 or TRBV12-4 and J is TRBJ2-3, with 7 bases aligning to TRBD2. CDR3 sequence reads: CASRPTLVRGSTDTQYF. CDR3 DNA: TGTGCCAGCAGACCTACCCTCGTGCGGGGGAGCACAGATACGCAGTATTTT.